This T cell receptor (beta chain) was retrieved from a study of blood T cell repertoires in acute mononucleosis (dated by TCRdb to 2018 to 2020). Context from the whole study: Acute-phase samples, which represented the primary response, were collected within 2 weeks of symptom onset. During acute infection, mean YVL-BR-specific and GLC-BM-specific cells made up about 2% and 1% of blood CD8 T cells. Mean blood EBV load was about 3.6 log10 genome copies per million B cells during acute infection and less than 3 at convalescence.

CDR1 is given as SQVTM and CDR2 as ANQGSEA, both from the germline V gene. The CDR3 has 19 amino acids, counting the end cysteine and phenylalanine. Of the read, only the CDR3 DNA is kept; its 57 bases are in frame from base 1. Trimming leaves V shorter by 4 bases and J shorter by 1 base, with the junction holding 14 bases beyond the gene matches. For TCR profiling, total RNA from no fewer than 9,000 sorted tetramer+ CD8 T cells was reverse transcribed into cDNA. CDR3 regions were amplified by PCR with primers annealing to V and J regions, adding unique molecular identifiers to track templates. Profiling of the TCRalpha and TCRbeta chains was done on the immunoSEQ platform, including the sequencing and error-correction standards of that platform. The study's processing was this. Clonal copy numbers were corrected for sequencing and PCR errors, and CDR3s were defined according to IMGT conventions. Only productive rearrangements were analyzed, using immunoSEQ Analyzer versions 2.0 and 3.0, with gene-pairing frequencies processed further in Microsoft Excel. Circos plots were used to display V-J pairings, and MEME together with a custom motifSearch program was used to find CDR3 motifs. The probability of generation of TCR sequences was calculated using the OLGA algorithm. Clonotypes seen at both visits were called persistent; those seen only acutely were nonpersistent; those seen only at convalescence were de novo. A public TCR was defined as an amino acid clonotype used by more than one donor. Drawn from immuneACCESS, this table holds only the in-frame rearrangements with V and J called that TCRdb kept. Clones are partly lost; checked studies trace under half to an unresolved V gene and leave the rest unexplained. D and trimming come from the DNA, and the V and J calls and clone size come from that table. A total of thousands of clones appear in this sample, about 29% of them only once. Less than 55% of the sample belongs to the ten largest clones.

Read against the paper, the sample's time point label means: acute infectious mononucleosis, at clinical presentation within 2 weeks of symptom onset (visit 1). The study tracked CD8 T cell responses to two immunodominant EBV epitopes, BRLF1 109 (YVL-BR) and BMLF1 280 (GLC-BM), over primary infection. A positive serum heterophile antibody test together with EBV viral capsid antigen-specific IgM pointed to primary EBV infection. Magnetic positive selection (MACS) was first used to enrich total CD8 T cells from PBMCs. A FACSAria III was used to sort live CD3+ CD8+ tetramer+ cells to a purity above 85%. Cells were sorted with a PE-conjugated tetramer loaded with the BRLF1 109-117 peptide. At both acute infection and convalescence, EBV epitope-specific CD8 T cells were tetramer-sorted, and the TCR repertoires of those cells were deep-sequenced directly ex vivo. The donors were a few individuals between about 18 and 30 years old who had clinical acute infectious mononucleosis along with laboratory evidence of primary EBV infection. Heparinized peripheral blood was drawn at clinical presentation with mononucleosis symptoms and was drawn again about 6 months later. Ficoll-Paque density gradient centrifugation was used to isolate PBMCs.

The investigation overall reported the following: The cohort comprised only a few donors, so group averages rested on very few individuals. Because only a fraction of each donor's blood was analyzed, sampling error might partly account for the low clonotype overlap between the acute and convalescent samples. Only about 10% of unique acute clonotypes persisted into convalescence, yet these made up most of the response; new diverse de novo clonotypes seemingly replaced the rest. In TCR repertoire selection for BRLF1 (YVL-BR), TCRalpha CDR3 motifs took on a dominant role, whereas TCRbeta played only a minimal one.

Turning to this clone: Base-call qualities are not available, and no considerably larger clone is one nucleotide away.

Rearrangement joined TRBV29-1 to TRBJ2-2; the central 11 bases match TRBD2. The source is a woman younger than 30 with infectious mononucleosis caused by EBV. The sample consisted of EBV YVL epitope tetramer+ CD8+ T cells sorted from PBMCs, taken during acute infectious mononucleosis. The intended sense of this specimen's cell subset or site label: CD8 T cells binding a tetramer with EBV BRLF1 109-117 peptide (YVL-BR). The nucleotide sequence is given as TGCAGCGTTGCCAAGCCCGCCGGACTAGCGGGTGGGAACACCGGGGAGCTGTTTTTT. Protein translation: CSVAKPAGLAGGNTGELFF.